One TCR beta chain is described in this entry. The clone's antigen remains unknown. One base away there is no much larger clone; base qualities are not given. Amplification of TCR beta CDR3 regions was carried out from RNA transcripts. For the first round of RT-PCR on the TCR CDR3, the HTBI primer set was used together with the Qiagen OneStep RT-PCR kit. A second multiplex PCR round built the libraries, followed by size selection and purification. Sequencing of the libraries was done on an Illumina HiSeq2000 using paired-end 100 bp reads. In the source study's methods: Raw data were processed with SOAPnuke, discarding reads with adapters, uncalled bases, mean Phred below 15, or no exact constant-primer or identifier match. High-quality paired reads were merged with COPE v1.2.5, and unique nucleotide sequences were defined as clonotypes. MiTCR v1.1 was used to align the clonotypes against IMGT TRBV, TRBD and TRBJ reference segments. Only V-J combinations with frequency above 0.0001, covering 99% to 99.2% of repertoires, were analysed. The TCS score was defined as F50 (clonal expansion) divided by E x V (chaos), with BLOSUM62-based TCRdist calculated between CDR3 peptides within each V-J. Welch's t-statistics and random forest reduced 450 to 600 V-J features to some 14, which were used in a naive Bayes classifier (R e1071). In TCRdb, the public reads were trimmed at Q25 with fastp and aligned with MiXCR, with productive beta chains retained. Duplicate CDR3 protein sequences are folded into a single record with the most common DNA and genes. TCRdb, rather than the study authors, made the V and J calls. Present in this sample are around 600,000 distinct CDR3 sequences, around 13% of which were seen just once. The ten most abundant clones make up about 12% of the sample.

This record belongs to a study of T cells in Graves' hyperthyroidism and ophthalmopathy (dated by TCRdb to the late 2010s). Broadly, across the study: Peripheral blood samples were taken at initial diagnosis, before any treatment was given. Thyroid tissue and blood T-cell repertoires from about 6 Graves' hyperthyroidism patients were also compared in the study. TCR V-J signatures able to tell the groups apart were searched for in a discovery cohort of 100 patients, of whom around 43 had Graves' ophthalmopathy and roughly 58 had stable Graves' hyperthyroidism. An independent validation cohort of under 20 hyperthyroidism patients and 17 patients who later progressed to ophthalmopathy tested prospective prediction of ophthalmopathy. For training and testing, the 100 patients in the discovery cohort were randomly divided in a 7:3 ratio. After sampling, hyperthyroidism patients received methimazole starting at 30 mg daily, and ophthalmopathy patients received high-dose intravenous methylprednisolone. According to the paper, TCR Vbeta CDR3 sequencing was carried out on 135 peripheral blood samples, which came from some 41 ophthalmopathy, around 74 hyperthyroidism and roughly 17 progressor patients. Findings and caveats that apply to the study as a whole: Most expanded thyroid clonotypes (frequency above 0.001) were also detected in blood, suggesting blood repertoires may reflect thyroid immune responses. A model built on a 13 V-J signature distinguished ophthalmopathy from stable hyperthyroidism, reaching about 89% sensitivity and approximately 81% specificity in cross-validation and 80%/75% in testing. In validation, the model predicted progression to ophthalmopathy with approximately 71% sensitivity and roughly 72% specificity, a median of about 6.7 months before onset. Sample size was not statistically predetermined, and investigators were not blinded to group allocation.

The germline V end is reduced by 2 bases and the J end by 1 base; junction bases left unmatched: 9. Based on the germline V gene (reference sequence), the CDR1 and CDR2 sequences are LNHDA and SQIVND. Spanning cysteine to phenylalanine, the CDR3 consists of 17 amino acids. Just the 51-base CDR3 DNA is kept, in frame starting at base 1. Ophthalmopathy patients had moderately to severely active disease, with a Clinical Activity Score of 3 or more, a NOSPECS grade of 4 or more, and a disease duration of less than 3 months. Patients with uncontrolled infections, other autoimmune diseases, pregnancy or lactation were excluded. Diagnoses were based on clinical symptoms, serum thyroxine and TRAb, thyroid ultrasound and orbital computed tomography. Ficoll-Paque density gradient centrifugation was used to isolate PBMCs from approximately 11 ml of fresh peripheral blood. Total RNA was extracted with Trizol reagent, and quality was checked on an Agilent 2100 Bioanalyzer.

The chain is encoded by TRBV19 joined to TRBJ1-1, with TRBD1 identical over 8 junction bases. The sample taken for sequencing was blood. The TCR sequence derives from a woman in her 50s with Graves' ophthalmopathy. The CDR3 region reads CASSIKQRQGPNTEAFF. The sequenced DNA: TGTGCCAGTAGTATAAAGCAACGACAGGGGCCGAACACTGAAGCTTTCTTT.